This T cell receptor (beta chain) was obtained from a study of T-cell reconstitution after alpha-beta-depleted transplantation in children. A library of TCRbeta sequences, prepared with unique molecular identifiers, was generated. MiXCR, run by TCRdb on the PCR reads, gives a single entry per CDR3 protein. The sample lists hundreds of thousands of distinct CDR3 sequences; about a tenth were seen once. This CDR3 contains 15 residues. Germline assignment: CDR1 ENHRY and CDR2 SYGVKD. With 8 bases removed from V and 6 bases from J, the gap between germline ends came to 21 bases. The origin of this receptor is a human donor who donated a stem cell graft to a child with acute lymphoblastic leukemia. The chain is built from TRBV10-3 and TRBJ2-3, with D tentatively TRBD2 (7 bases). The specimen was PBMCs from the stem cell graft donor, collected from the stem cell graft. The CDR3 nucleotides read TGTGCCATCTTCCCGGGCCGGGGGGCCGGGGATACGCAGTATTTT. Protein sequence: CAIFPGRGAGDTQYF.